Shown below are 10 T cell receptor beta chains from a single sample sequenced in a study of blood T cells in healthy people across ages (dated by TCRdb to between 2014 and 2016). Library creation used 5' RACE. Data came from an Illumina HiSeq 2500. A second PCR of about 7 to 12 cycles was run with a J-beta primer mix and a sample-barcoded 5' primer. TCRdb reanalyzed the raw reads on its own, using fastp at Q25 for trimming and MiXCR for clone calling, and kept in-frame beta chains. Entries that share a CDR3 protein sequence are merged under the most common genes and DNA. The sample table shows some 730,000 distinct CDR3 sequences, and about 20% are seen once. The ten largest account for 22% of the sample. The material sequenced was blood. The receptors shown here come from a man between 65 and 85 years old in good health.

This clonotype was seen a handful of times. The chain has TRBV5-1 and TRBJ2-3, with D perhaps being TRBD1 or TRBD2 (5 bases each). CDR3 length: 15 residues. CDR1 and CDR2 from the germline V gene are SGHRS and YFSETQ. The germline V and J ends were trimmed by 0 bases and 6 bases, with 14 bases remaining between them. CDR3 amino acids: CASSLEGPGLDTQYF. CDR3 DNA sequence: TGCGCCAGCAGCTTGGAGGGACCGGGGTTGGATACGCAGTATTTT.

V is TRBV5-1 and J is TRBJ1-1; D uncertain. Trimming removed 0 bases at V and 0 bases at J, with 12 bases between. The CDR3 contains 16 residues. The V gene's germline CDR1 is SGHRS and CDR2 YFSETQ. The CDR3 loop reads CASSLGRRPLNTEAFF. The CDR3 DNA reads TGCGCCAGCAGCTTGGGGCGCAGACCTCTGAACACTGAAGCTTTCTTT. Full variable domain (outside the CDR3, taken from reference TRBV5-1 and TRBJ1-1): KAGVTQTPRYLIKTRGQQVTLSCSPISGHRSVSWYQQTPGQGLQFLFEYFSETQRNKGNFPGRFSGRQFSNSRSEMNVSTLELGDSALYLCASSLGRRPLNTEAFFGQGTRLTVV.

This sequence joins TRBV6-6 and TRBJ2-7; 7 bases align to TRBD2. CDR1 and CDR2 from the germline V gene are MNHNY and SVGAGI (reference sequence). There are 13 residues in the CDR3. Unmatched junction bases numbered 5, after V lost 9 bases and J lost 0 bases. The chain's CDR3 is CASASSGSYEQYV. DNA for the CDR3: TGTGCCAGTGCCTCTAGCGGCTCCTACGAGCAGTACGTC.

This clonotype was recorded a few times. The junction departs from germline at one end; a sequencing error may be responsible. V usage is TRBV5-1 and J usage is TRBJ2-7; 7 nucleotides align to TRBD1. The end of the DNA fits TRBJ2-1 better, so the J call may be wrong. This CDR3 has 16 residues. Looked up from germline, CDR1 is SGHRS and CDR2 is YFSETQ. CDR3 in amino acids: CASRLGLGGGNNEQFF. CDR3 coding DNA: TGCGCCAGCAGGTTGGGGTTAGGGGGCGGTAACAATGAGCAGTTCTTC.

This clonotype was found a few times. The V and J genes are TRBV2 and TRBJ1-2; D call uncertain. CDR1 is SNHLY, CDR2 FYNNEI, per germline. The CDR3 is 13 amino acids. V was cut by 7 bases and J by 4 bases, with 13 bases left in between. The CDR3 DNA reads as TGTGCCAGCAAGCAAAATCTCCCCTATGGCTACACCTTC. It yields the protein CASKQNLPYGYTF.

There are a few counts of this clonotype. This sequence joins TRBV3-1 and TRBJ2-5; TRBD1 matches at 10 bases. The V gene end was trimmed by 5 bases and the J gene end by 7 bases; junction bases not matched to a gene: 13. From germline, CDR1 is LGHDT and CDR2 YNNKEL (reference sequence). The CDR3 is 16 amino acids. CDR3 amino acids: CASSYRDRGPKGTQYF. As DNA, the CDR3 is TGTGCCAGCAGCTACCGGGACAGGGGTCCAAAGGGGACCCAGTACTTC.

The rearrangement joins TRBV12-3 or TRBV12-4 to TRBJ2-1; TRBD2 aligns across 11 bases. This CDR3 region has 15 residues. The ends lost 7 bases at V and 8 bases at J; junction bases unmatched: 10. The chain's CDR3 is CASTVRTSGRDEQFF. CDR3 in DNA: TGTGCCAGCACCGTTCGGACTAGCGGGCGCGATGAGCAGTTCTTC.

CDR3 coding DNA: TGCGCCAGCAGCCCTGGGGGCACTGGAAGCAATCAGCCCCAGCATTTT. Translation: CASSPGGTGSNQPQHF. The V call is TRBV5-1, the J call TRBJ1-5; a possible D gene is TRBD1 (6 bases). Germline CDR1 is SGHRS and CDR2 is YFSETQ. The V gene lost 4 bases and the J gene lost 1 base, with 15 bases spanning the gap. This CDR3 is built from 16 residues.

A single count supports this clonotype. V gene TRBV20-1 combines with J gene TRBJ2-7; D is unresolved. The CDR3 has 14 amino acids. V was trimmed by 1 base and J by 6 bases, leaving 16 bases between them. The germline V gene has CDR1 DFQATT and CDR2 SNEGSKA (reference sequence). CDR3 in DNA: TGCAGTGCTAGAGGTGGTCCGAATCCCGGCGAGCAGTACTTC. Amino acids: CSARGGPNPGEQYF.

The chain's CDR3 is CASSLTGGNIQYF. The CDR3 DNA is TGTGCCAGCAGCTTGACTGGGGGGAACATTCAGTACTTC. This chain connects TRBV7-2 to TRBJ2-4; D might be TRBD2 (6 bases). Germline CDR1 reads SGHTA; CDR2 reads FQGNSA. V was clipped by 3 bases and J by 7 bases, with 10 bases between them. The CDR3 spans 13 residues.